A single sample gave rise to the 9 T cell receptor beta chains below, sequenced in a study of blood T cell repertoires in COVID-19. Sequenced by immunoSEQ multiplex PCR; TCRdb stores in-frame clones only, minus some. The sample lists tens of thousands of clones; roughly 90% were seen once. The source material was peripheral blood. These receptors were obtained from a man between 50 and 59 years old with acute or convalescent COVID-19.

The genes are TRBV7-6 and TRBJ2-7; 11 bases are a match to TRBD2. V was pared by 5 bases and J by 4 bases, with 7 bases of the junction left unmatched. The length of the CDR3 is 15 residues. In germline, CDR1 is SGHVS, CDR2 FNYEAQ. In DNA, the CDR3 is TGTGCCAGCAGCCCAGGGACTAGCGGACCTTACGAGCAGTACTTC. This gives the protein CASSPGTSGPYEQYF. Based on the CDR3 plus reference TRBV7-6 and TRBJ2-7, the full variable domain is GAGVSQSPRYKVTKRGQDVALRCDPISGHVSLYWYRQALGQGPEFLTYFNYEAQQDKSGLPNDRFSAERPEGSISTLTIQRTEQRDSAMYRCASSPGTSGPYEQYFGPGTRLTVT.

The chain recombines TRBV5-8 with TRBJ1-5; a weak D match, TRBD1 (5 bases). The CDR3 extends over 19 amino acids. CDR1 and CDR2 (germline): SGHTS, YDEGEE. The ends were cut back, 0 bases at V and 0 bases at J, with 19 bases in the middle. CDR3 nucleotides: TGTGCCAGCAGCTTGGGGGGGGTCAGGATCCTTACTAGCAATCAGCCCCAGCATTTT. It yields the protein CASSLGGVRILTSNQPQHF. The entire variable domain, with the rest obtained from reference TRBV5-8 and TRBJ1-5, is as follows: EAGVTQSPTHLIKTRGQQATLRCSPISGHTSVYWYQQALGLGLQFLLWYDEGEERNRGNFPPRFSGRQFPNYSSELNVNALELEDSALYLCASSLGGVRILTSNQPQHFGDGTRLSIL.

The rearrangement uses TRBV29-1 and TRBJ2-3, with 10 nucleotides matching TRBD2. Trimming took 3 bases from V and 5 from J; bases not matched to a gene: 2. The CDR3 sequence is 13 residues long. In germline, CDR1 is SQVTM, CDR2 ANQGSEA. The CDR3 region is CSVDLAGVDTQYF. CDR3 in DNA: TGCAGCGTTGATCTAGCGGGAGTAGATACGCAGTATTTT.

The chain recombines TRBV19 with TRBJ2-7; the D gene is possibly TRBD1 (6 bases). CDR3 length equals 16 residues. The V end lost 3 bases, the J end lost 3 bases, and 18 bases lay between the germline ends. The germline CDR1 and CDR2 sequences are LNHDA and SQIVND (reference sequence). DNA of the CDR3: TGTGCCAGTAGTATCTACGGAACGGGACAAATCTACGAGCAGTACTTC. Encoded protein: CASSIYGTGQIYEQYF. The full variable domain, in which reference TRBV19 and TRBJ2-7 provide the parts outside the CDR3, is DGGITQSPKYLFRKEGQNVTLSCEQNLNHDAMYWYRQDPGQGLRLIYYSQIVNDFQKGDIAEGYSVSREKKESFPLTVTSAQKNPTAFYLCASSIYGTGQIYEQYFGPGTRLTVT.

The V call is TRBV18, the J call TRBJ1-4, with TRBD1 matching over 8 bases. Germline lookup yields CDR1 KGHSH and CDR2 LQKENI. After removal of 6 bases from V and 0 bases from J, the junction contained 3 bases not matched to a gene. There are 15 residues in the CDR3. CDR3 amino acids: CASSLQGATNEKLFF. In DNA form, the CDR3 reads TGTGCCAGCTCCCTACAGGGGGCAACTAATGAAAAACTGTTTTTT.

The V and J genes are TRBV30 and TRBJ2-7; TRBD2 might be the D (6 bases). Trimming left V 3 bases short and J 1 base short, with 16 bases between. The CDR3 extends over 15 amino acids. Per germline, CDR1 GTSNPN and CDR2 SVGIG (reference sequence). CDR3 sequence: CAWREFGGGSYEQYF. CDR3 coding DNA: TGTGCCTGGAGGGAATTCGGGGGAGGATCCTACGAGCAGTACTTC.

The chain carries TRBV9 and TRBJ1-2; 8 bases align to TRBD1. This CDR3 contains 16 residues. From germline, CDR1 is SGDLS and CDR2 YYNGEE. The V gene end was trimmed by 0 bases and the J gene end by 3 bases; junction bases not matched to a gene: 7. The CDR3 loop is CASSVGGGQGDYGYTF. CDR3 bases: TGTGCCAGCAGCGTAGGAGGAGGACAGGGCGACTATGGCTACACCTTC.

The chain has TRBV12-3 or TRBV12-4 and TRBJ2-7; 9 bases line up with TRBD1. The ends lost 5 bases at V and 5 bases at J; junction bases unmatched: 4. This CDR3 has 13 amino acids. This CDR3 reads CASSHRGLHEQYF. DNA of the CDR3: TGTGCCAGCAGTCACAGGGGGCTCCACGAGCAGTACTTC.

V and J are TRBV20-1 and TRBJ2-1; D is undetermined. Germline V gives CDR1 DFQATT, CDR2 SNEGSKA (reference sequence). The CDR3 consists of 11 residues. Trimming removed 6 bases from V and 8 bases from J, with 11 bases in between. CDR3 DNA sequence: TGCAGTGCCAGACGGGTGGATGAGCAGTTCTTC. Its translation is CSARRVDEQFF.